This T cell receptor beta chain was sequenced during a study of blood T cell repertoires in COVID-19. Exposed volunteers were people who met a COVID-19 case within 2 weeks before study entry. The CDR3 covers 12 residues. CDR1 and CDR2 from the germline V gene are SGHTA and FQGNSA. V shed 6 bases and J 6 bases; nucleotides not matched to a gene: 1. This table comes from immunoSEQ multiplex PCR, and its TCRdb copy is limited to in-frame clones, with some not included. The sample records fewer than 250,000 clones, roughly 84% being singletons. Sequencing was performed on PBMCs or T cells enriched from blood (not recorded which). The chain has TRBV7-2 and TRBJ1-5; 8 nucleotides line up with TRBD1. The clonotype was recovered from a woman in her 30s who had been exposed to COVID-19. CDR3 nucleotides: TGTGCCAGCAGACAGGGGGGTCAGCCCCAGCATTTT. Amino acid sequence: CASRQGGQPQHF.